This T cell receptor beta chain emerged from a study of control samples from healthy donors and cancer patients. Assay used: immunoSEQ multiplex PCR; TCRdb lists only in-frame clones, some missing. The repertoire holds 45,000 to 60,000 clones, with under 90% as singletons. CDR3 size: 17 residues. V was trimmed by 0 bases and J by 0 bases, leaving 12 bases between them. Germline-derived CDR1 and CDR2 are MDHEN and SYDVKM. This clonotype was obtained from a man in his 70s in good health. The sequenced sample consisted of blood. V usage is TRBV28 and J usage is TRBJ2-1; D assignment may be TRBD1 or TRBD2 (5 bases each). In DNA form, the CDR3 reads TGTGCCAGCAGTTTATGGGGGGACGGAGGCTCCTACAATGAGCAGTTCTTC. Its translation: CASSLWGDGGSYNEQFF.